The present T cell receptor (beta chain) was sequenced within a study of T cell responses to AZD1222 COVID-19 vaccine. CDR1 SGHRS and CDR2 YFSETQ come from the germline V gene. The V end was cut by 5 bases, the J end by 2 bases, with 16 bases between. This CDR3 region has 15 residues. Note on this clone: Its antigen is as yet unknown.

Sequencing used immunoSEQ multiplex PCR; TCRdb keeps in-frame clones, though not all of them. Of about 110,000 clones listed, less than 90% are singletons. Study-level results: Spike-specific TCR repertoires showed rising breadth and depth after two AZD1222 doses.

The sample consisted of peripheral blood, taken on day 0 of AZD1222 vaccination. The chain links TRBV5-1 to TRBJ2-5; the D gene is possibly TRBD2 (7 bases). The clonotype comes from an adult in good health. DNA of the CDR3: TGCGCCAGCAGTACCATTCGGGGGGCTCAAGAGACCCAGTACTTC. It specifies CASSTIRGAQETQYF.